This T cell receptor (beta chain) was sequenced during a study of blood T cell repertoires in COVID-19. This table comes from immunoSEQ multiplex PCR, and its TCRdb copy is limited to in-frame clones, with some not included. The repertoire has under 55,000 clones, more than 85% of them found once; the top ten carry under 6%. CDR1 LGHNA and CDR2 YNFKEQ come from the germline V gene. This CDR3 has 14 residues. V lost 0 bases and J lost 10, with 15 bases in between. The sequenced sample was peripheral blood. This receptor was obtained from a middle-aged man with active COVID-19. V and J are TRBV4-2 and TRBJ1-1; the D gene is possibly TRBD1 (5 bases). The CDR3 loop is CASSQEAAGGGAFF. In nucleotides, the CDR3 is TGTGCCAGCAGCCAAGAGGCGGCGGGGGGGGGAGCTTTCTTT.